The 7 T cell receptor beta chains below all came from one sample that was sequenced in a study of T-cell reconstitution after alpha-beta-depleted transplantation in children. A TCRbeta library incorporating unique molecular identifiers was prepared. TCRdb ran MiXCR on the PCR reads and lists one entry per CDR3 protein. The sample lists approximately 630,000 distinct CDR3 sequences; over 10% were seen once. Here the sequenced sample was PBMCs, taken before TCRalphabeta/CD19-depleted stem cell transplant. The receptors shown here come from a girl aged 2 to 9 with congenital amegakaryocytic thrombocytopenia, due to receive a stem cell transplant.

Ten or more counts support this clonotype. The chain joins TRBV5-1 to TRBJ2-2, with no clear D. V gave up 4 bases and J gave up 7 bases, with 17 bases separating them. Germline V gene lookup returns CDR1 SGHRS and CDR2 YFSETQ. This CDR3 has 15 residues. CDR3 sequence (DNA): TGCGCCAGCAGCCCAGTTAGTCCAGGAAACGGGGAGCTGTTTTTT. It is translated as CASSPVSPGNGELFF.

For this clonotype: This may arise from a read error, as a much more abundant clone is one base away. The gene calls are TRBV5-6 and TRBJ1-1; 10 bases map to TRBD1. V gave up 6 bases and J gave up 0 bases; unmatched junction bases: 8. The CDR3 spans 16 residues. Germline lookup yields CDR1 SGHDT and CDR2 YYEEEE. The CDR3 nucleotides are TGTGCCAGCATCTTAGGGACAGGGGTAATGAACACTGAAGCTTTCTTT. It translates to CASILGTGVMNTEAFF.

This clonotype was observed at least ten times. The chain employs TRBV20-1 and TRBJ2-4; D might be TRBD1 (6 bases). The CDR3 has 16 residues. With 0 bases removed from V and 6 bases from J, the gap between germline ends came to 18 bases. Per the germline V gene, CDR1 is DFQATT and CDR2 is SNEGSKA (reference sequence). This CDR3 reads CSARDSGETALNIQYF. CDR3 bases: TGCAGTGCTAGAGATTCAGGGGAGACGGCGCTAAACATTCAGTACTTC.

This clonotype was detected ten times or more. This rearrangement joins TRBV7-2 to TRBJ2-1; TRBD2 matches at 11 bases. Germline V lookup: CDR1 SGHTA, CDR2 FQGNSA. The CDR3 runs to 15 residues. After removal of 3 bases from V and 7 bases from J, the junction contained 5 bases not matched to a gene. CDR3 region: CASSFPGLAVNEQFF. The CDR3 DNA reads as TGTGCCAGCAGCTTCCCGGGACTAGCGGTTAATGAGCAGTTCTTC.

This clonotype was recorded at least ten times. The chain links TRBV20-1 to TRBJ2-1; 12 bases agree with TRBD2. The germline CDR1 and CDR2 sequences are DFQATT and SNEGSKA (reference sequence). The CDR3 length is 23 residues. The V gene end was trimmed by 0 bases and the J gene end by 3 bases; junction bases not matched to a gene: 24. The CDR3 sequence is CSAREKPQLGLAGGPRLYNEQFF. CDR3 nucleotides: TGCAGTGCTAGAGAGAAACCCCAACTCGGGCTAGCGGGAGGGCCGCGTCTCTACAATGAGCAGTTCTTC.

This clonotype was observed many times. This rearrangement joins TRBV6-6 to TRBJ2-7, with D hard to call. Trimming shortened V by 2 bases and J by 3 bases, and 8 bases separated the two germline ends. This CDR3 is 13 amino acids long. CDR1 and CDR2 (germline): MNHNY, SVGAGI (reference sequence). The DNA for the CDR3 is TGTGCCAGCAGTTACCTGGGCTTCTACGAGCAGTACTTC. This codes for CASSYLGFYEQYF.

This clonotype was recorded at least ten times. The rearrangement joins TRBV29-1 to TRBJ2-7, with 15 bases aligning to TRBD2. The CDR3 consists of 16 residues. The germline V gene encodes CDR1 SQVTM and CDR2 ANQGSEA. Germline trimming cut 7 bases from V and 2 bases from J; bases unmatched to any gene: 9. The CDR3 coding sequence is TGCAGCGCCGTACCGGGACTAGCGGGAGGAGCCTACGAGCAGTACTTC. Translated: CSAVPGLAGGAYEQYF.